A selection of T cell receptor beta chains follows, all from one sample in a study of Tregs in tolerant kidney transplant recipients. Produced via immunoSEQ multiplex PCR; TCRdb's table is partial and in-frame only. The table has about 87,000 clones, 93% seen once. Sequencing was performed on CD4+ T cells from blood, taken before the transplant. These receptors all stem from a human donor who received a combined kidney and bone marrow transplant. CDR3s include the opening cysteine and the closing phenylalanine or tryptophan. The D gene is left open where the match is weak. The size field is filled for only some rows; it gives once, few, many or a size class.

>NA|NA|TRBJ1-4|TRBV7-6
TGTGCCAGCAGCCCTATGGGAGGGGCAACTAATGAAAAACTGTTTTTT
CASSPMGGATNEKLFF
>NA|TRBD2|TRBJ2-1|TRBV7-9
TGTGCCAGCAGCTCCATAGGGACTAGCAGCCTAACTTACAATGAGCAGTTCTTC
CASSSIGTSSLTYNEQFF
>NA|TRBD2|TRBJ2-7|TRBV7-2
TGTGCCAGCAGCTTCCGACTAGCGGGGGTTACCTCCTACGAGCAGTACTTC
CASSFRLAGVTSYEQYF
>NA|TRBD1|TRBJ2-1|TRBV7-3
TGTGCCAGCAGCTTAAGACAGGGGGTCTCCAATGAGCAGTTCTTC
CASSLRQGVSNEQFF
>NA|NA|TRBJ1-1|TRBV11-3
TGTGCCAGCAGCGCAACGGCCCGCCAGGGAGCTTTCTTT
CASSATARQGAFF
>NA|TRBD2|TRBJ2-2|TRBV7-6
TGTGCCAGCAGCAAGGGACTAGCGGCGAACACCGGGGAGCTGTTTTTT
CASSKGLAANTGELFF
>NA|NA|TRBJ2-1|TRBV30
TGTGCCTGCTTACCGGGAACCTTTACCAATGAGCAGTTCTTC
CACLPGTFTNEQFF
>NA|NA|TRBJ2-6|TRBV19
TGTGCCAGTAGTATCCCAGGGGACGGGGCCAACGTCCTGACTTTC
CASSIPGDGANVLTF
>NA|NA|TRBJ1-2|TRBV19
TGTGCCAGTAGTGGTCCGGACAGCCCCAGGAGCTACACCTTC
CASSGPDSPRSYTF
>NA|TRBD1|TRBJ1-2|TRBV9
TGTGCCAGCAGCCCAAGGACAGGCCGTGCAAGCGGCTACACCTTC
CASSPRTGRASGYTF
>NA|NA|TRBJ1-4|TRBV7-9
TGTGCCAGCAGCTTCAGGGGAAAACTTGAAAAACTGTTTTTT
CASSFRGKLEKLFF
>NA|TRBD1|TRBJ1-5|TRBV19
TGTGCCAGTAGCCACAACCGGGACAGACGACAGCCCCAGCATTTT
CASSHNRDRRQPQHF
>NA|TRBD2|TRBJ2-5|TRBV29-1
TGCAGCGGGACTAGCGGAAAAGAGACCCAGTACTTC
CSGTSGKETQYF
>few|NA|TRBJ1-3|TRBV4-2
TGTGCCAGCAGCCTCACCCTGGAGCCATCTGGAAACACCATATATTTT
CASSLTLEPSGNTIYF
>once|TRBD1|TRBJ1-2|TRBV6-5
TGTGCCAGCAGGTCCGGGACAGGGACAGCTGGCTACACCTTC
CASRSGTGTAGYTF
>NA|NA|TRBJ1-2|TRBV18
TGTGCCAGCTCACCTCGATCAGGCAGTAACTATGGCTACACCTTC
CASSPRSGSNYGYTF
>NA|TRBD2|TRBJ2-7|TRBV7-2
TGTGCCAGCAGGAGTATAGCGGGGGGGCAGGAGCAGTACTTC
CASRSIAGGQEQYF
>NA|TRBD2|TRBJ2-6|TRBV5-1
TGCGCCAGCAGCTTGGAACCGGGGGGTACTAGGGCCAACGTCCTGACTTTC
CASSLEPGGTRANVLTF
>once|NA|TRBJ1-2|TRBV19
TGTGCCAGTAGCCCCGGGACTCAGGCGGCGGGCTACACCTTC
CASSPGTQAAGYTF
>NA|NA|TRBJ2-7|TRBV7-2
TGTGCCAGCAGCCAAGAGGTCTGGAGCGGCCATCAGTACTTC
CASSQEVWSGHQYF
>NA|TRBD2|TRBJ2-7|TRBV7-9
TGTGCCAGCAGCCCCAGTTTCGTAAGCGGGGACTCCTACGAGCAGTACTTC
CASSPSFVSGDSYEQYF
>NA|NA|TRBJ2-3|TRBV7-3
TGTGCCAGCAGCTTAAACAGGGCAGATACGCAGTATTTT
CASSLNRADTQYF
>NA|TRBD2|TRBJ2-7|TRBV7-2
TGTGCCAGCAGCCGACTAGCGGGGGGAAAGACCTACGAGCAGTACTTC
CASSRLAGGKTYEQYF
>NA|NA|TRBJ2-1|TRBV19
TGTGCCAGTAGTATAACCAGGTCTCCAGGCCTGGGGGGGCAGTTCTTC
CASSITRSPGLGGQFF
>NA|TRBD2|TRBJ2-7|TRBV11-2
TGTGCCAGCAGCTCTTCCCCGGGAGGTTCCTACGAGCAGTACTTC
CASSSSPGGSYEQYF
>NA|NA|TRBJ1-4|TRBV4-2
TGTGCCAGCAGCCCTCTTGGACAGAATGAAAAACTGTTTTTT
CASSPLGQNEKLFF
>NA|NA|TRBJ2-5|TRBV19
TGTGCCAGTAGTAGACTCAGACAGGACCACCTAGAGACCCAGTACTTC
CASSRLRQDHLETQYF
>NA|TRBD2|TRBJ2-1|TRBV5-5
TGTGCCAGCAGCTTGGAGGGAGCGGGAGAGTGGAATGAGCAGTTCTTC
CASSLEGAGEWNEQFF
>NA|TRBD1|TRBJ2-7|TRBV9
TGTGCCAGCAGCGTCGGGACAGGAGGAGAGCAGTACTTC
CASSVGTGGEQYF
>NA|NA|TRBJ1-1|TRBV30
TGTGCCTGGGATACGACAGCTCTGAACACTGAAGCTTTCTTT
CAWDTTALNTEAFF
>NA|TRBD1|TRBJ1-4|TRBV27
TGTGCCAGCAGCAGGACAGGGTACGAAAAACTGTTTTTT
CASSRTGYEKLFF